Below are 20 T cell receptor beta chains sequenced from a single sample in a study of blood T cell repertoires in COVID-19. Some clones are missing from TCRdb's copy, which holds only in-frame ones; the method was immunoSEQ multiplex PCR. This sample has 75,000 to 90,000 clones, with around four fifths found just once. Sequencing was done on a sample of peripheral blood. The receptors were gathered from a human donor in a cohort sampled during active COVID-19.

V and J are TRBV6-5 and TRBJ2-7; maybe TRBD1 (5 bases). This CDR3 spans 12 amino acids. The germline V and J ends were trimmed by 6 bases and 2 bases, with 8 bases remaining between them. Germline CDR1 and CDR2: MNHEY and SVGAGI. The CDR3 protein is CASRPGPYEQYF. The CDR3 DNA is TGTGCCAGCAGACCAGGGCCCTACGAGCAGTACTTC.

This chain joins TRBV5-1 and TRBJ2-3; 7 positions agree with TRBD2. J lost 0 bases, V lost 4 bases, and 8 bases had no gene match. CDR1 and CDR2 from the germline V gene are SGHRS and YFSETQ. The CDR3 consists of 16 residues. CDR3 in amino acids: CASSLGRATSTDTQYF. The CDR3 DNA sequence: TGCGCCAGCAGCCTTGGGAGGGCGACTAGCACAGATACGCAGTATTTT.

This CDR3 reads CASSLTRTGVGYTF. CDR3 DNA sequence: TGTGCCAGCAGCCTTACGAGGACAGGGGTTGGCTACACCTTC. The chain carries TRBV3-1 (or the pseudogene TRBV3-2) and TRBJ1-2; 9 positions agree with TRBD1. The CDR3 length is 14 residues. The V gene end was trimmed by 4 bases and the J gene end by 7 bases; junction bases not matched to a gene: 7. In germline, CDR1 is LGHDT, CDR2 YNNKEL (reference sequence).

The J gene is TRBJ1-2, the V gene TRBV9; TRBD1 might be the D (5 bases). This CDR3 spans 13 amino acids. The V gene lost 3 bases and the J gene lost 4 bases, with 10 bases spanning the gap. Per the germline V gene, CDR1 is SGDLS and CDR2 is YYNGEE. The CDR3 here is CASSGAGFYGYTF. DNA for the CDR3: TGTGCCAGCAGCGGCGCAGGGTTCTATGGCTACACCTTC.

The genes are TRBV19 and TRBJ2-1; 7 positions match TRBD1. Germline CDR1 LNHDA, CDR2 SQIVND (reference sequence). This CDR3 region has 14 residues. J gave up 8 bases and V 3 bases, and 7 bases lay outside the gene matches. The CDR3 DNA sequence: TGTGCCAGTAGTATCCACAGGGGTGGCGATGAGCAGTTCTTC. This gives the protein CASSIHRGGDEQFF.

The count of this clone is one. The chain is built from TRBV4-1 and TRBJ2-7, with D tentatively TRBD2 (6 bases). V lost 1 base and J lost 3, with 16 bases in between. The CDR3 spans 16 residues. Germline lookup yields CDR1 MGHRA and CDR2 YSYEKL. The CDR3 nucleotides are TGCGCCAGCAGCCAAGGTTTCGGGAGCTCCCTCTACGAGCAGTACTTC. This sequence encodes CASSQGFGSSLYEQYF.

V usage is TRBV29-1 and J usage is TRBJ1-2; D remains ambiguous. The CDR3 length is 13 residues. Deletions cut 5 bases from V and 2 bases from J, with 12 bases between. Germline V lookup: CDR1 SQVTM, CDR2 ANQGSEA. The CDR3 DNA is TGCAGCGTTAGTGGTCAGACAAACTATGGCTACACCTTC. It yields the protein CSVSGQTNYGYTF.

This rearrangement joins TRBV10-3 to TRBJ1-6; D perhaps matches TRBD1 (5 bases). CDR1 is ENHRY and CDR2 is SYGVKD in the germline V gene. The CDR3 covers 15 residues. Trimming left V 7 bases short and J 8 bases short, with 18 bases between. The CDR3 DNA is TGTGCCATCATCCGAATCCGCAGGGTTTATTCACCCCTCCACTTT. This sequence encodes CAIIRIRRVYSPLHF.

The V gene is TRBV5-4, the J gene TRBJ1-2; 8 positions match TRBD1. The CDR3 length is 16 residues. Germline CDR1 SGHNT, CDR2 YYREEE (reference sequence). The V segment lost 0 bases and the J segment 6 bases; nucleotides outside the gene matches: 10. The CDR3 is CASSLVWQGARDGYTF. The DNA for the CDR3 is TGTGCCAGCAGCTTGGTGTGGCAGGGGGCGCGGGATGGCTACACCTTC.

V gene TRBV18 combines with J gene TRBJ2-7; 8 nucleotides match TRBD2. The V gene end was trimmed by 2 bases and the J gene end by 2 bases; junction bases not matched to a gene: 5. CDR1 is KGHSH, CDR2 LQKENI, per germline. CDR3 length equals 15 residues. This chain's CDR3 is CASSPFSGDAYEQYF. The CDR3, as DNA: TGTGCCAGCTCACCATTTAGCGGGGACGCCTACGAGCAGTACTTC.

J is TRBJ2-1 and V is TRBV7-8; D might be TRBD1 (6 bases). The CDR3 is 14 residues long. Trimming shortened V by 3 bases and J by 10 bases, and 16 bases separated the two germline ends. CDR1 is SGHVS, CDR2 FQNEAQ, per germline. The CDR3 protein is CASSFSRGRGEQFF. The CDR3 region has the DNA TGTGCCAGCAGCTTCTCGAGGGGAAGGGGGGAGCAGTTCTTC.

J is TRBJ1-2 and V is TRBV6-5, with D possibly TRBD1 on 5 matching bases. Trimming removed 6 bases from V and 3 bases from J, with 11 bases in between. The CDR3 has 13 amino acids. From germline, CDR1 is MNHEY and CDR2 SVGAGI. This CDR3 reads CASSPQVYYGYTF. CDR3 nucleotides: TGTGCCAGCAGCCCACAGGTCTACTATGGCTACACCTTC.

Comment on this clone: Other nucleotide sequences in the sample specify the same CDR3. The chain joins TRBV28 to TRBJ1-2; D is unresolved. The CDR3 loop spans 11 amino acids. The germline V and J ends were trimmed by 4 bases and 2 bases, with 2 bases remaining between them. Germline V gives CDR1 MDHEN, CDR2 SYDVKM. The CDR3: CASSSNYGYTF. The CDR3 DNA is TGTGCCAGCAGTTCGAACTATGGCTACACCTTC.

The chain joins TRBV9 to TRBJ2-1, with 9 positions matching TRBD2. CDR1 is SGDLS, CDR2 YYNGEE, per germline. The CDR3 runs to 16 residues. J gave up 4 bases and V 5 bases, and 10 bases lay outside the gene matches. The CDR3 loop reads CASSVLGGRGYNEQFF. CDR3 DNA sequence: TGTGCCAGCAGTGTCTTGGGCGGGAGGGGATACAATGAGCAGTTCTTC.

Here the CDR3 DNA reads TGTGCCAGCAGCGTAGTTTTAGGCGGGGAGCAGCAGTTCTTC. Encoded protein: CASSVVLGGEQQFF. The chain joins TRBV9 to TRBJ2-1, with a weak D call TRBD2 (6 bases). CDR3 length equals 14 residues. Trimming removed 0 bases from V and 11 bases from J, with 15 bases in between. The germline V gene encodes CDR1 SGDLS and CDR2 YYNGEE.

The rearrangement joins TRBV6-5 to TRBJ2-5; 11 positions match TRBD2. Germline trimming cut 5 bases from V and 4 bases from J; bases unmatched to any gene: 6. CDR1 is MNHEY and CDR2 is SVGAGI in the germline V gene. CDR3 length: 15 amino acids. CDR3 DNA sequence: TGTGCCAGCAGTATAACGGGACTAGCGGTAGAGACCCAGTACTTC. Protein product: CASSITGLAVETQYF.

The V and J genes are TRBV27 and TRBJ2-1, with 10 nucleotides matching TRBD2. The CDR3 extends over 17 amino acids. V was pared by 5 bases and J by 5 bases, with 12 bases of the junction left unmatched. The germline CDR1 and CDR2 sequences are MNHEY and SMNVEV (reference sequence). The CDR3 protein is CASSPPPLAGVHNEQFF. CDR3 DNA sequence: TGTGCCAGCAGTCCCCCCCCTCTAGCGGGAGTACACAATGAGCAGTTCTTC.

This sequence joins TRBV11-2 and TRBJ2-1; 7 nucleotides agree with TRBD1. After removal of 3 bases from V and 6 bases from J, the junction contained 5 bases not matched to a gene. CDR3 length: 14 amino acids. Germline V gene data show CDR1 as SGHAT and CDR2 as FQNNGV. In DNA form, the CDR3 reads TGTGCCAGCAGCTTCCGACAGGGATCCAATGAGCAGTTCTTC. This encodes CASSFRQGSNEQFF.

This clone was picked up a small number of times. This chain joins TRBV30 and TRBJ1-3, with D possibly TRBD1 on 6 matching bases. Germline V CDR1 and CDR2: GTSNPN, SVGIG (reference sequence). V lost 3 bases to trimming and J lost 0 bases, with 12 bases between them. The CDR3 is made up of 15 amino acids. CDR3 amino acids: CAWSEGGYSGNTIYF. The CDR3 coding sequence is TGTGCCTGGAGCGAGGGGGGGTACTCTGGAAACACCATATATTTT.

The CDR3 region is CASSFRTVGGELFF. For the CDR3, the DNA is TGTGCCAGTAGTTTTCGGACAGTCGGCGGGGAGCTGTTTTTT. The chain combines TRBV19 with TRBJ2-2; D is perhaps TRBD1 (6 bases). Trimming stripped 5 bases from V and 7 bases from J, with 14 bases between. The CDR3 is made up of 14 amino acids. Germline V gene lookup returns CDR1 LNHDA and CDR2 SQIVND (reference sequence).